A selection of T cell receptor beta chains follows, all from one sample in a study of blood T cells in healthy people across ages. Each CDR3 protein gets one entry after TCRdb re-called the 5' RACE reads with MiXCR. Among 650,000 or so distinct CDR3 sequences listed, around 50% were seen once. The material sequenced was blood. These receptors all stem from a woman aged 80 or over in good health. CDR3s include the opening cysteine and the closing phenylalanine or tryptophan. Each record gives: V gene, J gene, clone size, D gene, CDR3 protein, CDR3 DNA. The D gene is left open where the match is weak. Only part of the rows carry a size: once, few, many, or a class if the clone is expanded.

TRBV7-3,TRBJ2-1,NA,TRBD2,CASSPSGLAGQFF,TGTGCCAGCAGCCCCTCGGGACTAGCGGGACAGTTCTTC
TRBV6-5,TRBJ2-7,few,NA,CASRRGAGDEQYF,TGTGCCAGCAGGCGCGGGGCAGGGGACGAGCAGTACTTC
TRBV7-2,TRBJ2-7,NA,NA,CASSLTQGDEQYF,TGTGCCAGCAGCCTCACCCAGGGAGATGAGCAGTACTTC
TRBV20-1,TRBJ1-2,NA,TRBD1,CSASYRGTGGYTF,TGCAGTGCTAGTTACAGGGGTACTGGCGGCTACACCTTC
TRBV20-1,TRBJ2-5,NA,NA,CSAVHTTLETQYF,TGCAGTGCAGTGCACACCACCCTAGAGACCCAGTACTTC
TRBV29-1,TRBJ2-7,many,NA,CSVGEGYEQYF,TGCAGCGTGGGAGAAGGCTACGAGCAGTACTTC
TRBV7-6,TRBJ2-2,NA,NA,CASSGWGGSNTGELFF,TGTGCCAGCAGCGGATGGGGAGGATCGAACACCGGGGAGCTGTTTTTT
TRBV20-1,TRBJ2-7,NA,NA,CSARGGVERPYEQYF,TGCAGTGCTAGAGGGGGAGTGGAGCGTCCCTACGAGCAGTACTTC
TRBV10-3,TRBJ1-1,NA,NA,CAISPHGGEVTEAFF,TGTGCCATCAGTCCTCACGGGGGGGAGGTCACTGAAGCTTTCTTT
TRBV12-3/TRBV12-4,TRBJ1-1,NA,NA,CASSDDRNTEAFF,TGTGCCAGCAGTGACGACAGGAACACTGAAGCTTTCTTT
TRBV28,TRBJ1-5,NA,TRBD1,CASSPGDRGNQPQHF,TGTGCCAGCTCCCCTGGGGACAGGGGCAATCAGCCCCAGCATTTT
TRBV28,TRBJ2-1,many,NA,CASNQSPPGTPSFF,TGTGCCAGCAACCAATCCCCTCCCGGGACCCCCTCGTTCTTC
TRBV10-3,TRBJ2-7,once,TRBD1,CAISESETGGHEQYF,TGTGCCATCAGTGAGTCGGAGACAGGGGGCCACGAGCAGTACTTC
TRBV12-3/TRBV12-4,TRBJ2-1,many,TRBD2,CASSRSGSSYNEQFF,TGTGCCAGCAGTCGTAGCGGGAGCTCCTACAATGAGCAGTTCTTC
TRBV12-3/TRBV12-4,TRBJ2-3,once,NA,CASSITGSFWADTQYF,TGTGCCAGCAGTATTACAGGCAGCTTTTGGGCAGATACGCAGTATTTT
TRBV4-1,TRBJ2-1,NA,NA,CASSHDPGISYNEQFF,TGCGCCAGCAGCCATGATCCGGGGATTTCCTACAATGAGCAGTTCTTC
TRBV2,TRBJ2-5,many,NA,CASKGEPQETQYF,TGTGCCAGCAAAGGGGAACCCCAAGAGACCCAGTACTTC
TRBV20-1,TRBJ2-5,NA,NA,CSARDRLSGETQYF,TGCAGTGCTAGAGACCGGCTAAGTGGGGAGACCCAGTACTTC
TRBV29-1,TRBJ2-1,NA,NA,CSVGAWSGEAASYNEQFF,TGCAGCGTAGGGGCTTGGTCAGGGGAAGCCGCCTCCTACAATGAGCAGTTCTTC
TRBV25-1,TRBJ2-2,few,NA,CASSEYVGGHVTGELFF,TGTGCCAGCAGTGAATACGTAGGGGGACACGTCACCGGGGAGCTGTTTTTT
TRBV29-1,TRBJ1-2,NA,NA,CSVEESESSNYGYTF,TGCAGCGTTGAAGAATCCGAGAGTTCTAACTATGGCTACACCTTC
TRBV7-9,TRBJ2-1,NA,NA,CASSLISPNYNEQFF,TGTGCCAGCAGCTTAATTAGCCCCAACTACAATGAGCAGTTCTTC
TRBV2,TRBJ2-1,few,TRBD2,CASSPWTRFDEQFF,TGTGCCAGCAGTCCCTGGACTAGATTCGATGAGCAGTTCTTC
TRBV3-1,TRBJ2-1,NA,TRBD2,CTSSRTSGSLPDEQFF,TGTACCAGCAGCCGAACTAGCGGGAGTCTTCCCGATGAGCAGTTCTTC
TRBV28,TRBJ2-7,NA,TRBD2,CASHGTSDSYEQYF,TGTGCCAGCCACGGGACTAGCGACTCCTACGAGCAGTACTTC
TRBV4-2,TRBJ2-3,many,NA,CASSQGTGGDTQYF,TGTGCCAGCAGCCAGGGAACTGGCGGAGATACGCAGTATTTT
TRBV7-2,TRBJ2-4,many,TRBD1,CASSPRTGRAKNIQYF,TGTGCCAGCAGCCCACGGACAGGGCGCGCCAAAAACATTCAGTACTTC
TRBV20-1,TRBJ2-7,NA,TRBD2,CSARGPDSGGSSYEQYF,TGCAGTGCTAGAGGTCCGGATAGCGGGGGTAGCTCCTACGAGCAGTACTTC
TRBV5-1,TRBJ2-1,NA,TRBD2,CASSPGTSGVNGQFF,TGCGCCAGCAGCCCCGGGACTAGCGGGGTCAATGGGCAGTTCTTC
TRBV27,TRBJ1-4,few,NA,CASSFQGSNEKLFF,TGTGCCAGCAGTTTCCAGGGGTCTAATGAAAAACTGTTTTTT
TRBV2,TRBJ2-1,few,TRBD2,CASKEGVAGGDNEQFF,TGTGCCAGCAAGGAGGGAGTAGCGGGGGGGGACAATGAGCAGTTCTTC
TRBV6-6,TRBJ2-7,many,TRBD1,CASSYSGQGPYEQYF,TGTGCCAGCAGTTACTCAGGACAGGGTCCCTACGAGCAGTACTTC
TRBV20-1,TRBJ2-6,NA,NA,CSARDRGSSGANVLTF,TGCAGTGCTAGAGATAGGGGGAGCTCTGGGGCCAACGTCCTGACTTTC
TRBV11-2,TRBJ2-3,NA,NA,CASSLVGLLRDTQYF,TGTGCCAGCAGCTTAGTCGGACTCCTCAGGGATACGCAGTATTTT
TRBV2,TRBJ2-1,NA,TRBD2,CASKTSRNNEQFF,TGTGCCAGCAAGACTAGCAGGAACAATGAGCAGTTCTTC
TRBV29-1,TRBJ1-5,NA,NA,CSVGGRDNNQPQHF,TGCAGCGTTGGGGGCCGGGACAACAATCAGCCCCAGCATTTT
TRBV15,TRBJ2-3,many,TRBD1,CATRTDRSTDTQYF,TGTGCCACCAGGACGGACAGGAGCACAGATACGCAGTATTTT
TRBV28,TRBJ2-6,many,NA,CASGVLASGANVLTF,TGTGCCAGCGGCGTACTAGCTTCTGGGGCCAACGTCCTGACTTTC
TRBV9,TRBJ1-2,NA,TRBD1,CASSAPGTVFGLYGYTF,TGTGCCAGCAGCGCTCCCGGGACAGTATTCGGTCTCTATGGCTACACCTTC
TRBV24-1,TRBJ2-1,few,TRBD1,CATSDPGGPEQFF,TGTGCCACCAGTGACCCAGGGGGCCCCGAGCAGTTCTTC
TRBV2,TRBJ1-1,NA,NA,CASSPGGLGTEAFF,TGTGCCAGCAGCCCCGGGGGGCTCGGCACTGAAGCTTTCTTT
TRBV13,TRBJ2-3,NA,TRBD2,CASSRIAGGYTDTQYF,TGTGCCAGCAGCAGAATAGCGGGGGGATACACAGATACGCAGTATTTT
TRBV4-3,TRBJ2-5,NA,NA,CASSQDGEGYRETQYF,TGCGCCAGCAGCCAAGACGGCGAAGGGTATCGAGAGACCCAGTACTTC
TRBV20-1,TRBJ2-1,many,TRBD2,CSATQSKREINEQFF,TGCAGTGCTACCCAGTCAAAGCGGGAGATCAATGAGCAGTTCTTC
TRBV28,TRBJ2-7,many,TRBD2,CASSSVLAGGYEQYF,TGTGCCAGCAGTTCTGTACTAGCGGGAGGCTACGAGCAGTACTTC
TRBV18,TRBJ2-1,few,TRBD1,CACSLGTANEQFF,TGTGCCTGCTCGCTTGGGACAGCTAATGAGCAGTTCTTC
TRBV2,TRBJ1-6,NA,TRBD1,CAGGQDESPLHF,TGTGCCGGAGGACAGGATGAAAGTCCCCTCCACTTT